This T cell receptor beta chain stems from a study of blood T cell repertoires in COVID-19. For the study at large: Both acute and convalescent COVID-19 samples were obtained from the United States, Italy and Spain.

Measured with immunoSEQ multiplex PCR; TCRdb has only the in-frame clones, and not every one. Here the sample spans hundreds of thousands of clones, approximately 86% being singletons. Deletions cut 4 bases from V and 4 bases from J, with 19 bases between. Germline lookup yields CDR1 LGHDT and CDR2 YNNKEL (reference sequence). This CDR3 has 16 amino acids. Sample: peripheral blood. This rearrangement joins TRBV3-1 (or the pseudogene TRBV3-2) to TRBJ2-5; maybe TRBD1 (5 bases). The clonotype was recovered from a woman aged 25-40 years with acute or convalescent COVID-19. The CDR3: CASSPGPSIRLETQYF. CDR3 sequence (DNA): TGTGCCAGCAGCCCAGGGCCCTCCATTAGATTAGAGACCCAGTACTTC.